The source of this TCR beta chain is a study of T cell repertoires in urothelial bladder cancer. The assay was immunoSEQ multiplex PCR, and TCRdb's table has in-frame clones only and misses some. The repertoire holds about 10,000 clones, with less than 75% as singletons. CDR3 length equals 15 residues. V shed 2 bases, J shed 3 bases, and the junction held 5 bases outside the gene matches. Germline V gene data show CDR1 as MNHEY and CDR2 as SMNVEV (reference sequence). The chain employs TRBV27 and TRBJ1-1; 8 nucleotides agree with TRBD1. The specimen sequenced was tumor-infiltrating cells from bladder cancer. The receptor's source is a human donor with urothelial carcinoma. CDR3 residues: CASSLNNRGYTEAFF. CDR3 in DNA: TGTGCCAGCAGTTTAAATAACAGGGGGTACACTGAAGCTTTCTTT.